Many counts were recorded for the clone carrying this T cell receptor beta chain. Trimming shortened V by 5 bases and J by 2 bases, and 17 bases separated the two germline ends. Germline CDR1 SGHTA, CDR2 FQGNSA. The CDR3 covers 16 residues. These data originate in a study of blood T cells in healthy people across ages. Then a second PCR, running roughly 7 to 11 cycles, was carried out with a sample-barcoded 5' primer and a J-beta primer mix. TCRdb reprocessed the 5' RACE reads with MiXCR, giving one entry per CDR3 protein. The sample shows about 1 million distinct CDR3 sequences, 45% of them seen only once.

This rearrangement joins TRBV7-2 to TRBJ2-3, with D possibly being TRBD2 (5 bases). The sequencing input was blood. This clonotype originated in a woman aged 55-75 years in good health. The CDR3: CASSRDRLQSTDTQYF. The CDR3 DNA is TGTGCCAGCAGCCGTGATAGACTACAATCCACAGATACGCAGTATTTT.